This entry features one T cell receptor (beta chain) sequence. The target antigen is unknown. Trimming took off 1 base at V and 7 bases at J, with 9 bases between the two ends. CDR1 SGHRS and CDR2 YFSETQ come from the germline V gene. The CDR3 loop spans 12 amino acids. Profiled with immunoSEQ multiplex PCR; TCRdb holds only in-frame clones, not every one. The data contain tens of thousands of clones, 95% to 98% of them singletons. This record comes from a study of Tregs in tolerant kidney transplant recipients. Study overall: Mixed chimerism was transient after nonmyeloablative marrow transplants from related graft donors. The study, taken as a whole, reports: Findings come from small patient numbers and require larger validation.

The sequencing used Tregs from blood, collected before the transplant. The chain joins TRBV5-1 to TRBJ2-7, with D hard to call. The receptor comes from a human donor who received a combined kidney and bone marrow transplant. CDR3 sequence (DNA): TGCGCCAGCAGCTTGCCAGCGCGTGAGCAGTACTTC. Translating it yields CASSLPAREQYF.